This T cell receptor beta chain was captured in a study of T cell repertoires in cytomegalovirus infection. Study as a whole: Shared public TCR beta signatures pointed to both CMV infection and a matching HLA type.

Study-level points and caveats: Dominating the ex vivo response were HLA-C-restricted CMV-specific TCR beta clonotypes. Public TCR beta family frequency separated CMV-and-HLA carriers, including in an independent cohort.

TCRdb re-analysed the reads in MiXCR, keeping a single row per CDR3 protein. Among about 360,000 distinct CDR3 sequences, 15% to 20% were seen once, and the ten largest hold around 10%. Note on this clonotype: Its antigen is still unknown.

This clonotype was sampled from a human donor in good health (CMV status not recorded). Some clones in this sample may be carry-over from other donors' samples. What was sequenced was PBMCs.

CDR3 DNA: TGTGCCAGCAGAAGGGACAGCCTTAACTCTGGAAACACCATATATTTT. As protein: CASRRDSLNSGNTIYF. V gene TRBV6-5 combines with J gene TRBJ1-3, with 7 bases identical to TRBD1. J was trimmed by 0 bases and V by 6 bases; bases with no gene match: 8. The CDR3 runs to 16 residues. Looked up from germline, CDR1 is MNHEY and CDR2 is SVGAGI.